These 13 T cell receptor beta chains originate from one sample sequenced in a study of human T cells and chemical hapten exposure. MiXCR, applied by TCRdb to the RACE reads, yields one record per CDR3 protein. The data show approximately 400,000 distinct CDR3 sequences, with around 4.8% seen just once and about 2.2% held by the top ten. Regarding time point: patch test 1, 2 weeks after DPC sensitization. Treatment given: therapeutic diphenylcyclopropenone sensitization with weekly scalp DPC. Source: whole blood, taken in connection with sensitization to the hapten diphenylcyclopropenone (DPC). The receptor set was obtained from a woman between 45 and 60 years old with alopecia areata. Some clones in this sample may be carry-over from other donors' samples.

This clonotype has only a few counts. The chain carries TRBV6-1 and TRBJ2-1; 10 bases match TRBD2. Losses at the gene ends were 0 bases for V and 9 bases for J; bases not matched to a gene: 5. The CDR3 is 15 residues long. Germline V CDR1 and CDR2: MNHNS, SASEGT. The CDR3, as DNA: TGTGCCAGCAGTGAAGCCCCAGGACTAGCGGTTGAGCAGTTCTTC. It translates to CASSEAPGLAVEQFF.

This clonotype was observed many times. The chain is built from TRBV5-4 and TRBJ1-2; D ambiguous. V lost 6 bases to trimming and J lost 0 bases, with 12 bases between them. CDR3 size: 14 residues. Per the germline V gene, CDR1 is SGHNT and CDR2 is YYREEE (reference sequence). The DNA of the CDR3 is TGTGCCAGCACCCAGACGGACTCTAACTATGGCTACACCTTC. Translation: CASTQTDSNYGYTF. The full variable domain, in which reference TRBV5-4 and TRBJ1-2 provide the parts outside the CDR3, is ETGVTQSPTHLIKTRGQQVTLRCSSQSGHNTVSWYQQALGQGPQFIFQYYREEENGRGNFPPRFSGLQFPNYSSELNVNALELDDSALYLCASTQTDSNYGYTFGSGTRLTVV.

The table lists this clonotype with many counts. The chain employs TRBV6-6 and TRBJ2-7; 10 bases are a match to TRBD1. V lost 6 bases and J lost 7; bases outside the gene matches: 12. Germline CDR1 and CDR2: MNHNY and SVGAGI (reference sequence). CDR3 length equals 15 residues. CDR3 sequence: CASSPLGQGKGEQYF. In nucleotides, the CDR3 is TGTGCCAGCAGCCCCCTGGGACAGGGGAAGGGGGAGCAGTACTTC.

This clonotype was detected many times. V gene TRBV7-2 combines with J gene TRBJ1-2, with 10 bases fitting TRBD1. Germline V gives CDR1 SGHTA, CDR2 FQGNSA. CDR3 length: 15 amino acids. The junction had 5 bases not matched to a gene; V was cut back by 3 bases and J by 4 bases. CDR3 protein: CASSLGQGTSYGYTF. The CDR3 bases are TGTGCCAGCAGCTTGGGACAGGGGACGAGCTATGGCTACACCTTC.

The sample holds many counts of this clonotype. The rearrangement links TRBV4-3 to TRBJ2-1, with TRBD2 identical over 12 bases. Per germline, CDR1 LGHNA and CDR2 YSLEER. The CDR3 consists of 16 residues. The V gene end was trimmed by 1 base and the J gene end by 6 bases; junction bases not matched to a gene: 4. In DNA form, the CDR3 reads TGCGCCAGCAGCCAAGGTGCGACTAGCGGGAGCAATGAGCAGTTCTTC. Protein: CASSQGATSGSNEQFF.

This clonotype was seen ten or more times. The chain is built from TRBV7-2 and TRBJ2-3; a possible D gene is TRBD2 (6 bases). V was trimmed by 5 bases and J by 3 bases, leaving 18 bases between them. CDR3 length equals 16 residues. Germline assignment: CDR1 SGHTA and CDR2 FQGNSA. The CDR3 is CASSQRNGRATDTQYF. The CDR3 nucleotides read TGTGCCAGCAGCCAGAGGAACGGGAGAGCAACAGATACGCAGTATTTT. Supplemented by reference TRBV7-2 and TRBJ2-3, the full variable domain reads GAGVSQSPSNKVTEKGKDVELRCDPISGHTALYWYRQSLGQGLEFLIYFQGNSAPDKSGLPSDRFSAERTGGSVSTLTIQRTQQEDSAVYLCASSQRNGRATDTQYFGPGTRLTVL.

This clonotype was picked up many times. The genes are TRBV6-1 and TRBJ1-1; possibly TRBD1 for D (5 bases). Trimming removed 7 bases at V and 1 base at J, with 13 bases between. Germline assignment: CDR1 MNHNS and CDR2 SASEGT. This CDR3 has 14 residues. The CDR3 sequence: CASKGRSGNTEAFF. In DNA form, the CDR3 reads TGTGCCAGCAAGGGGAGATCAGGGAACACTGAAGCTTTCTTT.

This clonotype was found many times. The chain recombines TRBV10-2 with TRBJ2-1; TRBD2 is a possible D gene (6 bases). The CDR3 has 15 amino acids. The germline CDR1 and CDR2 sequences are WSHSY and SAAADI. The germline V and J ends were trimmed by 2 bases and 4 bases, with 12 bases remaining between them. CDR3 coding DNA: TGCGCCAGCAGTGAGGGTTGGGACTTTTACAATGAGCAGTTCTTC. As protein: CASSEGWDFYNEQFF.

The chain recombines TRBV6-5 with TRBJ2-3; D possibly matches TRBD1 or TRBD2 (5 bases each). The V end was cut by 2 bases, the J end by 6 bases, with 12 bases between. The CDR3 is made up of 14 amino acids. Germline V CDR1 and CDR2: MNHEY, SVGAGI. The CDR3 reads CASSYGGSEDTQYF. CDR3 DNA sequence: TGTGCCAGCAGTTACGGGGGTAGCGAGGATACGCAGTATTTT.

In its sample, this clonotype was seen many times. V and J are TRBV27 and TRBJ2-1, with 10 bases fitting TRBD2. CDR1 and CDR2 (germline): MNHEY, SMNVEV (reference sequence). After removal of 5 bases from V and 9 bases from J, the junction contained 7 bases not matched to a gene. This CDR3 has 14 amino acids. The CDR3 nucleotides read TGTGCCAGCAGTAATAGCGGGGGGCTCGGTGAGCAGTTCTTC. This sequence encodes CASSNSGGLGEQFF.

This clonotype was seen more than once but under ten times. The V call is TRBV30, the J call TRBJ1-4, with 7 bases matching TRBD1. The germline V gene has CDR1 GTSNPN and CDR2 SVGIG (reference sequence). The CDR3 loop spans 15 amino acids. With V trimmed by 0 bases and J by 8 bases, 9 bases remained unmatched. CDR3 nucleotide sequence: TGTGCCTGGAGTGTACATGAGGGGGCGCGAGAAAAACTGTTTTTT. This codes for CAWSVHEGAREKLFF.

The genes are TRBV6-1 and TRBJ1-1; unclear D gene. V shed 8 bases and J shed 9 bases, with 16 bases lying between them. This CDR3 has 12 amino acids. In germline, CDR1 is MNHNS, CDR2 SASEGT. CDR3 nucleotide sequence: TGTGCCAGCTATGGCGGGGTCCTTCAAGCTTTCTTT. Translated, it gives CASYGGVLQAFF.

This clonotype was observed many times. The V call is TRBV6-5, the J call TRBJ1-1, with unresolved D. The CDR3 spans 12 residues. V lost 6 bases to trimming and J lost 3 bases, with 8 bases between them. Germline V lookup: CDR1 MNHEY, CDR2 SVGAGI. CDR3 in amino acids: CASSRRDTEAFF. The CDR3 DNA reads as TGTGCCAGCAGCCGACGGGACACTGAAGCTTTCTTT.